The rows below give T cell receptor beta chains drawn from one sample of a study of lymphopenia after photon versus proton radiotherapy. The data were produced by immunoSEQ multiplex PCR, yet TCRdb's version contains in-frame clones alone and is incomplete. This sample has 68,000 or so clones, with roughly 93% found just once. The material was peripheral blood, obtained from a patient treated with photon-based radiotherapy. Source of these receptors: a woman aged 70-85 years with pancreatic cancer. Both conserved end residues are part of each CDR3. Each record gives: clone size, D gene, J gene, V gene, CDR3 protein, CDR3 DNA. The D gene is left open where the match is weak. Clone size is not always given. Where it is, it says once, few, many or a class for expanded clones.

>NA|NA|TRBJ2-6|TRBV6-6
CASSPHLGTGANVLTF
TGTGCCAGCAGTCCGCATTTGGGGACCGGGGCCAACGTCCTGACTTTC
>NA|TRBD1|TRBJ1-2|TRBV27
CASSRQGAERSSYGYTF
TGTGCCAGCAGCAGACAGGGGGCGGAGAGGTCTAGCTATGGCTACACCTTC
>NA|TRBD1|TRBJ1-1|TRBV28
CASSPDRVGGTEAFF
TGTGCCAGCAGTCCCGACAGGGTGGGTGGGACTGAAGCTTTCTTT
>NA|NA|TRBJ1-4|TRBV30
CAWSLGRSEKLFF
TGTGCCTGGTCCTTGGGACGAAGCGAAAAACTGTTTTTT
>once|NA|TRBJ2-7|TRBV11-3
CASSLAGPSYEQYF
TGTGCCAGCAGCTTAGCGGGACCCTCCTACGAGCAGTACTTC
>NA|NA|TRBJ2-1|TRBV7-9
CASSLADYGNEQFF
TGTGCCAGCAGCTTAGCGGATTACGGGAATGAGCAGTTCTTC
>NA|NA|TRBJ1-2|TRBV29-1
CSVEEPGSGSGYTF
TGCAGCGTTGAAGAGCCCGGGTCTGGCTCCGGCTACACCTTC
>NA|TRBD2|TRBJ2-3|TRBV7-2
CASSLEPGLATDTQYF
TGTGCCAGCAGCTTAGAACCGGGACTAGCGACAGATACGCAGTATTTT
>NA|NA|TRBJ1-1|TRBV6-1
CASNPAGMNTEAFF
TGTGCCAGCAACCCCGCGGGGATGAACACTGAAGCTTTCTTT
>NA|NA|TRBJ2-7|TRBV30
CAWSLGRVSEQYF
TGTGCCTGGAGTTTGGGCCGGGTAAGCGAGCAGTACTTC